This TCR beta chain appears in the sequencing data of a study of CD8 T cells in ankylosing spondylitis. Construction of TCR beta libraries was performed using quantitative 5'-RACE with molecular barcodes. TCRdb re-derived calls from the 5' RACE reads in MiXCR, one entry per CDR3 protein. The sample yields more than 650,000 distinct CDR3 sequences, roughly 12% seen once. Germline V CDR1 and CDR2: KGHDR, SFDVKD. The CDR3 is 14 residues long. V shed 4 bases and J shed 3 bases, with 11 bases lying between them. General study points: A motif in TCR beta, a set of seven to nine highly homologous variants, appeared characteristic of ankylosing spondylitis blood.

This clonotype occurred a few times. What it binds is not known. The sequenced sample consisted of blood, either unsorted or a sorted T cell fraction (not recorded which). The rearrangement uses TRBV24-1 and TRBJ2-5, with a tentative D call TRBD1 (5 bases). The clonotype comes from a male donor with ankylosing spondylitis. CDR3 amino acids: CATSDFGHEETQYF. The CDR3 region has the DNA TGTGCCACCAGTGACTTCGGACACGAAGAGACCCAGTACTTC.